This passage covers 32 T cell receptor beta chains from one sample sequenced in a study of OX40 agonist ivuxolimab in advanced cancers. The method was immunoSEQ multiplex PCR; TCRdb's version includes in-frame clones alone and lacks a portion of them. The table records under 45,000 clones, 75% to 85% of them present only once. This sample comprised CD4+ or CD8+ T cells sorted from blood, obtained in a trial of the OX40 agonist ivuxolimab. These receptors were obtained from an adult with an advanced solid tumor such as melanoma, head and neck, liver or kidney cancer.

This clone was recorded only once. The genes are TRBV7-9 and TRBJ2-2, with D perhaps matching TRBD1 or TRBD2 (7 bases each). Trimming shortened V by 5 bases and J by 4 bases, and 14 bases separated the two germline ends. Per the germline V gene, CDR1 is SEHNR and CDR2 is FQNEAQ (reference sequence). This CDR3 has 15 amino acids. CDR3 region: CASSPGGAGTGELFF. CDR3 sequence (DNA): TGTGCCAGCAGCCCAGGGGGGGCCGGCACCGGGGAGCTGTTTTTT. The entire variable domain, with the rest obtained from reference TRBV7-9 and TRBJ2-2, is as follows: DTGVSQNPRHKITKRGQNVTFRCDPISEHNRLYWYRQTLGQGPEFLTYFQNEAQLEKSRLLSDRFSAERPKGSFSTLEIQRTEQGDSAMYLCASSPGGAGTGELFFGEGSRLTVL.

J is TRBJ2-7 and V is TRBV4-2; possible D gene TRBD1, 5 bases. The CDR3 extends over 15 amino acids. Trimming removed 4 bases at V and 5 bases at J, with 18 bases between. The V gene's germline CDR1 is LGHNA and CDR2 YNFKEQ. The CDR3: CASSLVWTRSNEQYF. The CDR3, as DNA: TGTGCCAGCAGCCTGGTCTGGACAAGGAGTAACGAGCAGTACTTC.

V usage is TRBV27 and J usage is TRBJ1-1; D perhaps matches TRBD1 (5 bases). The germline V and J ends were trimmed by 3 bases and 3 bases, with 14 bases remaining between them. Germline V gene lookup returns CDR1 MNHEY and CDR2 SMNVEV (reference sequence). The CDR3 runs to 15 residues. Here the CDR3 DNA reads TGTGCCAGCAGTTTGACAGTTAACTGGGACACTGAAGCTTTCTTT. It translates to CASSLTVNWDTEAFF.

This chain connects TRBV6-5 to TRBJ2-5; no firm D call. The germline V gene encodes CDR1 MNHEY and CDR2 SVGAGI. The CDR3 totals 11 residues. V lost 2 bases and J 5 bases, leaving 3 bases between the germline ends. This CDR3 reads CASSYGETQYF. CDR3 bases: TGTGCCAGCAGTTACGGGGAGACCCAGTACTTC.

This clone has just a few counts. In DNA, the CDR3 is TGTGCCAGCAGCTTACCCGGGACTAGCGGCCATGAGCAGTTCTTC. Translated, it gives CASSLPGTSGHEQFF. This chain uses TRBV11-2 with TRBJ2-1; 11 positions agree with TRBD2. The CDR3 has 15 amino acids. Germline CDR1 SGHAT, CDR2 FQNNGV. J gave up 8 bases and V 2 bases, and 5 bases lay outside the gene matches.

V and J are TRBV6-1 and TRBJ1-1; no clear D. V lost 5 bases, J lost 1 base, and 11 bases lay in between. The length of the CDR3 is 14 residues. Germline-derived CDR1 and CDR2 are MNHNS and SASEGT. The CDR3 sequence is CASSKTPRNTEAFF. The CDR3 region has the DNA TGTGCCAGCAGTAAGACACCAAGGAACACTGAAGCTTTCTTT.

This chain links TRBV10-2 with TRBJ2-7, with 12 bases that match TRBD2. The CDR3 length is 14 residues. Germline assignment: CDR1 WSHSY and CDR2 SAAADI. After removal of 6 bases from V and 3 bases from J, the junction contained 3 bases not matched to a gene. Here the CDR3 reads CASRRTSGDYEQYV. Here the CDR3 DNA reads TGCGCCAGCAGGAGGACTAGCGGGGACTACGAGCAGTACGTC.

In its sample, this clone was seen once. As DNA, the CDR3 is TGTGCCGCTCGAGACCTACCGGGGCGTTTATACTACGAGCAGTACGTC. This translates into CAARDLPGRLYYEQYV. The chain has TRBV21-1 and TRBJ2-7. TRBV21-1 is given as a pseudogene. The CDR3 length is 16 residues.

V and J are TRBV7-3 and TRBJ1-2, with D unresolved. The germline V gene has CDR1 SGHTA and CDR2 FQGTGA. Trimming cost V 2 bases and J 2 bases, with 9 bases left between them. The CDR3 has 14 amino acids. CDR3 region: CASSLRGGNYGYTF. The DNA of the CDR3 is TGTGCCAGCAGCTTACGGGGAGGCAACTATGGCTACACCTTC.

This clone was picked up a small number of times. J is TRBJ2-6 and V is TRBV2; TRBD2 agrees at 8 bases. Germline CDR1 SNHLY, CDR2 FYNNEI. The junction had 8 bases not matched to a gene; V was cut back by 10 bases and J by 0 bases. This CDR3 is 16 amino acids long. CDR3 loop: CAIQLAAVSGANVLTF. Here the CDR3 DNA reads TGTGCCATCCAACTAGCGGCAGTCTCTGGGGCCAACGTCCTGACTTTC.

The rearrangement links TRBV30 to TRBJ2-1; 11 bases agree with TRBD2. The CDR3 has 12 residues. The V segment lost 8 bases and the J segment 8 bases; nucleotides outside the gene matches: 5. Germline V CDR1 and CDR2: GTSNPN, SVGIG (reference sequence). CDR3 nucleotides: TGTGCCGGACTAGCGGGTTATGATGAGCAGTTCTTC. Protein: CAGLAGYDEQFF.

This chain connects TRBV5-4 to TRBJ2-1; 7 bases align to TRBD2. Germline loops: CDR1 SGHNT, CDR2 YYREEE (reference sequence). Trimming cost V 4 bases and J 4 bases; bases outside gene matches: 8. The CDR3 contains 15 residues. The DNA for the CDR3 is TGTGCCAGCAGCCGGTCCACTAGCGAGTACAATGAGCAGTTCTTC. It codes for CASSRSTSEYNEQFF.

The gene calls are TRBV5-6 and TRBJ2-7; 13 nucleotides agree with TRBD2. Looked up from germline, CDR1 is SGHDT and CDR2 is YYEEEE. This CDR3 is built from 15 residues. After removal of 3 bases from V and 2 bases from J, the junction contained 2 bases not matched to a gene. CDR3 in amino acids: CASSWGLAGPYEQYV. CDR3 nucleotide sequence: TGTGCCAGCAGCTGGGGACTAGCGGGGCCCTACGAGCAGTACGTC.

V usage is TRBV6-5 and J usage is TRBJ2-1; tentatively, D is TRBD2 (5 bases). From germline, CDR1 is MNHEY and CDR2 SVGAGI. Trimming removed 7 bases from V and 3 bases from J, with 16 bases in between. The CDR3 spans 15 residues. CDR3 amino acids: CASMVGGPRYNEQFF. The CDR3 DNA sequence: TGTGCCAGCATGGTTGGCGGGCCACGCTACAATGAGCAGTTCTTC.

There are a few counts of this clone. This chain uses TRBV4-2 with TRBJ2-7; D is ambiguous. Trimming took 3 bases from V and 2 from J, leaving 8 bases between them. CDR1 LGHNA and CDR2 YNFKEQ come from the germline V gene. The CDR3 runs to 13 residues. In nucleotides, the CDR3 is TGTGCCAGCAGCCAGCCCTCAACCTACGAGCAGTACTTC. This gives the protein CASSQPSTYEQYF.

The V call is TRBV4-2, the J call TRBJ1-5; 7 bases map to TRBD1. V shed 0 bases and J 5 bases; nucleotides not matched to a gene: 4. The CDR3 has 15 residues. Germline-derived CDR1 and CDR2 are LGHNA and YNFKEQ. The CDR3 here is CASSQDGRGDQPQHF. Here the CDR3 DNA reads TGTGCCAGCAGCCAAGATGGCAGGGGGGATCAGCCCCAGCATTTT.

The chain links TRBV7-2 to TRBJ1-5; no definite D call. Germline V gene sequence: CDR1 SGHTA, CDR2 FQGNSA. This CDR3 contains 12 residues. V was clipped by 4 bases and J by 3 bases, with 4 bases between them. CDR3 nucleotide sequence: TGTGCCAGCAGCTACTACAATCAGCCCCAGCATTTT. Encoded protein: CASSYYNQPQHF.

The CDR3 nucleotides read TGTGCCAGCAGCCCGACAGGGACTCAGCCCCAGCATTTT. Its protein is CASSPTGTQPQHF. The chain joins TRBV6-5 to TRBJ1-5; 7 nucleotides match TRBD1. Germline CDR1 and CDR2: MNHEY and SVGAGI. The CDR3 length is 13 residues. The V and J ends lost 6 bases and 6 bases, in that order; junction bases with no gene match: 5.

This chain joins TRBV7-6 and TRBJ2-1; D possibly corresponds to TRBD1 (6 bases). V was cut by 1 base and J by 0 bases, with 7 bases left in between. The germline gives CDR1 SGHVS, CDR2 FNYEAQ. There are 15 residues in the CDR3. The DNA of the CDR3 is TGTGCCAGCAGCTTAGTAGGGGGCTCCTACAATGAGCAGTTCTTC. This sequence encodes CASSLVGGSYNEQFF.

The gene calls are TRBV7-9 and TRBJ2-1; perhaps TRBD2 as D (5 bases). V lost 0 bases, J lost 3 bases, and 12 bases lay in between. CDR3 length: 16 residues. Germline CDR1 SEHNR, CDR2 FQNEAQ (reference sequence). The CDR3 DNA reads as TGTGCCAGCAGCTTAGCGCTGGCTAGCATCTACAATGAGCAGTTCTTC. Translated: CASSLALASIYNEQFF.

The chain employs TRBV5-4 and TRBJ2-7, with D possibly matching TRBD2 (6 bases). Deletions cut 9 bases from V and 0 bases from J, with 19 bases between. Germline V gene lookup returns CDR1 SGHNT and CDR2 YYREEE (reference sequence). This CDR3 has 15 amino acids. Here the CDR3 DNA reads TGTGCCACAGCCTCCTTCGGGAGCAGCTCCTACGAGCAGTACTTC. Its protein product is CATASFGSSSYEQYF.

This clone was detected once. The chain is built from TRBV2 and TRBJ2-2; tentative D call: TRBD2 (6 bases). This CDR3 contains 16 residues. V was trimmed by 4 bases and J by 4 bases, leaving 16 bases between them. From germline, CDR1 is SNHLY and CDR2 FYNNEI. The CDR3: CASSVGRRERTGELFF. The DNA for the CDR3 is TGTGCCAGCAGTGTAGGACGACGGGAGCGCACCGGGGAGCTGTTTTTT.

The J gene is TRBJ2-1, the V gene TRBV5-4; D may be TRBD2 (5 bases). CDR1 SGHNT and CDR2 YYREEE come from the germline V gene (reference sequence). Trimming cost V 3 bases and J 9 bases, with 16 bases left between them. The CDR3 loop spans 14 amino acids. The CDR3, as DNA: TGTGCCAGCAGCTCCGGTCGTACTGGAGGTGAGCAGTTCTTC. Protein: CASSSGRTGGEQFF.

This chain connects TRBV6-4 to TRBJ2-7, with D possibly TRBD1 on 5 matching bases. Germline-derived CDR1 and CDR2 are MRHNA and SNTAGT. The CDR3 contains 15 residues. V was clipped by 2 bases and J by 4 bases, with 15 bases between them. CDR3 DNA: TGTGCCAGCAGTGACCCCCGGACATCCCCTTACGAGCAGTACGTC. Its translation is CASSDPRTSPYEQYV.

V usage is TRBV11-2 and J usage is TRBJ2-1; 8 nucleotides align to TRBD1. The CDR3 runs to 15 residues. J lost 5 bases, V lost 5 bases, and 8 bases had no gene match. The germline V gene encodes CDR1 SGHAT and CDR2 FQNNGV. This CDR3 reads CASSAYRGSDNEQFF. The CDR3 DNA reads as TGTGCCAGCAGCGCGTACAGGGGGTCGGACAATGAGCAGTTCTTC. Combining the CDR3 with reference TRBV11-2 and TRBJ2-1 gives the whole variable domain EAGVAQSPRYKIIEKRQSVAFWCNPISGHATLYWYQQILGQGPKLLIQFQNNGVVDDSQLPKDRFSAERLKGVDSTLKIQPAKLEDSAVYLCASSAYRGSDNEQFFGPGTRLTVL.

The chain is built from TRBV6-5 and TRBJ1-2; D not certain. V lost 4 bases, J lost 4 bases, and 13 bases lay in between. The CDR3 covers 14 residues. Germline V lookup: CDR1 MNHEY, CDR2 SVGAGI. CDR3 nucleotide sequence: TGTGCCAGCAGTTTTCTCGCCAACCTCTATGGCTACACCTTC. It specifies CASSFLANLYGYTF.

V gene TRBV7-2 combines with J gene TRBJ2-7, with a possible D match to TRBD1 (6 bases). This CDR3 is built from 17 residues. Germline V lookup: CDR1 SGHTA, CDR2 FQGNSA. The V end lost 5 bases, the J end lost 1 base, and 21 bases lay between the germline ends. CDR3 amino acids: CASSAYRQAAGSYEQYF. CDR3 nucleotide sequence: TGTGCCAGCAGCGCATATAGACAGGCCGCAGGGTCCTACGAGCAGTACTTC.

V usage is TRBV10-2 and J usage is TRBJ2-3; D gene ambiguous. This CDR3 spans 12 amino acids. CDR1 and CDR2 (germline): WSHSY, SAAADI. Trimming stripped 3 bases from V and 5 bases from J, with 6 bases between. CDR3 in amino acids: CASSDTIDTQYF. Here the CDR3 DNA reads TGCGCCAGCAGTGATACTATAGATACGCAGTATTTT.

The chain uses TRBV4-3 and TRBJ1-1; TRBD1 might be the D (6 bases). Trimming removed 0 bases from V and 5 bases from J, with 13 bases in between. Germline CDR1 is LGHNA and CDR2 is YSLEER. This CDR3 is 15 amino acids long. The CDR3 nucleotides are TGCGCCAGCAGCCAAGATCCAAGAGGGGGGACTGAAGCTTTCTTT. Its protein is CASSQDPRGGTEAFF.

This clone has a single count. V gene TRBV14 combines with J gene TRBJ2-3, with 9 bases lining up with TRBD2. The germline gives CDR1 SGHDN, CDR2 FVKESK. V gave up 4 bases and J gave up 10 bases; unmatched junction bases: 3. The CDR3 spans 12 residues. The CDR3, as DNA: TGTGCCAGCAGCCCGGGACTAGCACCGCAGTATTTT. Protein product: CASSPGLAPQYF.

The CDR3 loop reads CASRPRTLTLNTEAFF. In DNA, the CDR3 is TGTGCCAGTAGACCACGGACACTAACACTTAACACTGAAGCTTTCTTT. The chain uses TRBV19 and TRBJ1-1; possible D gene TRBD1, 5 bases. Germline assignment: CDR1 LNHDA and CDR2 SQIVND (reference sequence). V was shortened by 6 bases and J by 2 bases, with 19 bases between the two germline ends. This CDR3 is 16 amino acids long. The complete variable domain, with remaining parts taken from reference TRBV19 and TRBJ1-1, reads DGGITQSPKYLFRKEGQNVTLSCEQNLNHDAMYWYRQDPGQGLRLIYYSQIVNDFQKGDIAEGYSVSREKKESFPLTVTSAQKNPTAFYLCASRPRTLTLNTEAFFGQGTRLTVV.

J is TRBJ1-5 and V is TRBV27; 9 nucleotides align to TRBD1. CDR3 length equals 15 residues. The trim removed 1 base at V and 9 bases at J, leaving 7 bases unmatched. Per germline, CDR1 MNHEY and CDR2 SMNVEV (reference sequence). CDR3: CASSLYGTGKGPQHF. CDR3 nucleotides: TGTGCCAGCAGTTTATATGGGACAGGGAAGGGGCCCCAGCATTTT.